A selection of T cell receptor beta chains follows, all from one sample in a study of response to subunit inactivated influenza vaccine. TCRdb fed the RT-PCR reads into MiXCR, producing one record per CDR3 protein. The table shows approximately 530,000 distinct CDR3 sequences, with 7.6% occurring only once. The sample in question was PBMCs from blood, obtained 23 to 25 months after vaccination. Receptor source: a man in his fifties or sixties who received an inactivated influenza vaccine. The CDR3 runs from the conserved cysteine through the conserved F or W. A D gene is named only where the DNA matches it firmly. Where a row states a size, it is once, few, many or the class of an expanded clone; other rows omit it.

cdr3_nt cdr3_aa j_call cdr3_length v_call d_call clone_size
TGCAGTGCTAGAGGCCTTCGAGGGAACACTGAAGCTTTCTTT CSARGLRGNTEAFF TRBJ1-1 14 TRBV20-1 . many
TGTGCCAGCAGTTTCCAGGGTGGCTTCTACGAGCAGTACTTC CASSFQGGFYEQYF TRBJ2-7 14 TRBV27 . .
TGCAGTGCTAGAGATCCGATGGACAGACGATTAGCCTACGAGCAGTACTTC CSARDPMDRRLAYEQYF TRBJ2-7 17 TRBV20-1 . few
TGTGCCAGCTTAATGGGGGGGACAGGGTTTGCTGGGGCCAACGTCCTGACTTTC CASLMGGTGFAGANVLTF TRBJ2-6 18 TRBV28 TRBD1 .
TGCAGTGCCCCCTCCCACAGGTACCAAGAGACCCAGTACTTC CSAPSHRYQETQYF TRBJ2-5 14 TRBV20-1 . few
TGCAGTGCTCATCGGGGTATCAATGAGCAGTTCTTC CSAHRGINEQFF TRBJ2-1 12 TRBV20-1 . many
TGCAGCGCTGACACAGGGGCCGTCACAGATACGCAGTATTTT CSADTGAVTDTQYF TRBJ2-3 14 TRBV29-1 TRBD1 few
TGCAGTGATTCGACTAGCGGGGGGACCCCGAGCTCCTACAATGAGCAGTTCTTC CSDSTSGGTPSSYNEQFF TRBJ2-1 18 TRBV20-1 TRBD2 many
TGTGCCAGCAGCCAAGGCGGACAGGGGGGTAAGCAGTTCTTC CASSQGGQGGKQFF TRBJ2-1 14 TRBV4-2 TRBD1 few
TGTGCCAGCAGCTTAAATAGCGGGGGGGCCAACGAGCAGTACTTC CASSLNSGGANEQYF TRBJ2-7 15 TRBV7-9 TRBD2 .
TGTGCCAGCAGCCAGGGAGACGGCCCCCGGACTGAAGCTTTCTTT CASSQGDGPRTEAFF TRBJ1-1 15 TRBV4-2 . .
TGCAGTGCAGAATCTAGCGGAAGCTCCTACAATGAGCAGTTCTTC CSAESSGSSYNEQFF TRBJ2-1 15 TRBV20-1 TRBD2 many
TGCGCCAGCAGCACGGGACTAGCGGGCTACGAGCAGTACTTC CASSTGLAGYEQYF TRBJ2-7 14 TRBV5-1 TRBD2 .
TGTGCCAGCAGCCCTACGACAGGGGTTAACTATGGCTACACCTTC CASSPTTGVNYGYTF TRBJ1-2 15 TRBV7-2 TRBD1 many
TGTGCCAGCAGTTTAAGGGGGGTGGGTCGGGATCAGCCCCAGCATTTT CASSLRGVGRDQPQHF TRBJ1-5 16 TRBV12-3/TRBV12-4 . .
TGTGCCAGCAGCGCTAGCACTCCTCCCTACGAGCAGTACTTC CASSASTPPYEQYF TRBJ2-7 14 TRBV9 . many
TGTGCCAGCAGCTTGGCGGGGGAGGGTTTGAACACTGAAGCTTTCTTT CASSLAGEGLNTEAFF TRBJ1-1 16 TRBV5-6 . .
TGTGCCAGCAGCCCGTCTAGCGGGGTGGGCTACGAGCAGTACTTC CASSPSSGVGYEQYF TRBJ2-7 15 TRBV7-2 TRBD2 .
TGCAGTGCTAGAGACGCCAGGCTAGGGTATGGCTACACCTTC CSARDARLGYGYTF TRBJ1-2 14 TRBV20-1 . .
TGTGCCAGCAGCCAACGGGGAGGGGAAGAGACCCAGTACTTC CASSQRGGEETQYF TRBJ2-5 14 TRBV28 TRBD2 many
TGTGCCAGCAGCCACCGGGACAAGGTTAACTATGGCTACACCTTC CASSHRDKVNYGYTF TRBJ1-2 15 TRBV9 . few
TGCGCCAGCAGCTTGGCCGTCGCCGGGGAAACAGATACGCAGTATTTT CASSLAVAGETDTQYF TRBJ2-3 16 TRBV5-1 . many
TGTGCCAGCTCACCACAGGACTACGAGCAGTACTTC CASSPQDYEQYF TRBJ2-7 12 TRBV18 . many
TGTGCCAGCAGCCCGACACGGGAAAGGACCGGGGAGCTGTTTTTT CASSPTRERTGELFF TRBJ2-2 15 TRBV7-2 . few
TGTGCCATCAGGCAGGGGGCCCCCTACGAGCAGTACTTC CAIRQGAPYEQYF TRBJ2-7 13 TRBV10-3 TRBD1 .
TGCAGTGCTAGAGATCCGGGGGGCACAGATACGCAGTATTTT CSARDPGGTDTQYF TRBJ2-3 14 TRBV20-1 . .
TGTGCCACCAGTGATTTTATCGGGAGGGCCCTCAATGAGCAGTTCTTC CATSDFIGRALNEQFF TRBJ2-1 16 TRBV24-1 TRBD2 many
TGTGCCAGCAGTCCCCGCCGCACCGGGGAGCTGTTTTTT CASSPRRTGELFF TRBJ2-2 13 TRBV12-3/TRBV12-4 . many
TGTGCCAGCACCCTCCATTTGTACACCGTGGGGGCTGGCTACACCTTC CASTLHLYTVGAGYTF TRBJ1-2 16 TRBV2 . many
TGTGCCAGCAGCGTACGTAGCGGGAATACCGGGGAGCTGTTTTTT CASSVRSGNTGELFF TRBJ2-2 15 TRBV9 TRBD2 few
TGTGCCAGCAGCTCCGGCCAGGGGTCACCCCTCCACTTT CASSSGQGSPLHF TRBJ1-6 13 TRBV7-2 . .
TGTGCCAGCAACAGACTAGGAAACAATGAGCAGTTCTTC CASNRLGNNEQFF TRBJ2-1 13 TRBV12-3/TRBV12-4 . .
TGTGCCATCAGGGACGGGACTAGCACAGATACGCAGTATTTT CAIRDGTSTDTQYF TRBJ2-3 14 TRBV10-3 . .
TGCGCCAGCAGCAGGGACTCCGGGACTAGGAGGACCGGGGAGCTGTTTTTT CASSRDSGTRRTGELFF TRBJ2-2 17 TRBV5-1 TRBD2 .
TGTGCCAGCAGCTTAGGCGTCACTAGTCCGGAGACCCAGTACTTC CASSLGVTSPETQYF TRBJ2-5 15 TRBV7-2 . .
TGTGCCAGCAGCTGGGGAGACTATGGCTACACCTTC CASSWGDYGYTF TRBJ1-2 12 TRBV6-1 . few
TGCAGTGCTTCCGTCCCCCAGCACTTCTATGGCTACACCTTC CSASVPQHFYGYTF TRBJ1-2 14 TRBV20-1 . few
TGTGCCAGCAGCCCCACAGTTGGCAATCAGCCCCAGCATTTT CASSPTVGNQPQHF TRBJ1-5 14 TRBV5-5 . .
TGTGCCAGCAGCCAGAGAACGAGTGGGGGCTACACCTTC CASSQRTSGGYTF TRBJ1-2 13 TRBV7-9 . .
TGCGCCAGTGGATGGGGCGGGACGGACAATTCACCCCTCCACTTT CASGWGGTDNSPLHF TRBJ1-6 15 TRBV5-1 . many
TGTGCCAGCAGCCCAGGATCCCCCGGTTACTCTGGGGCCAACGTCCTGACTTTC CASSPGSPGYSGANVLTF TRBJ2-6 18 TRBV3-1 . .
TGCGCCAGCAGCTTATGGGCTAGCGGTTCCGGGGAGCTGTTTTTT CASSLWASGSGELFF TRBJ2-2 15 TRBV5-1 TRBD2 .
TGCAGTGCTAGAGTTATGGGCCGCAACACAGATACGCAGTATTTT CSARVMGRNTDTQYF TRBJ2-3 15 TRBV20-1 . many
TGTGCCAGCAGCTTAGCGGGACAGGCCTATGAGCAGTTCTTC CASSLAGQAYEQFF TRBJ2-1 14 TRBV11-2 TRBD1 .
TGTGCCAGCAGTGTCGTGCGGCCCCAAGAGACCCAGTACTTC CASSVVRPQETQYF TRBJ2-5 14 TRBV6-2/TRBV6-3 . few
TGTGCCAGCAGAACTGGCGGGAGGTACGAGCAGTACTTC CASRTGGRYEQYF TRBJ2-7 13 TRBV6-1 TRBD2 .
TGCAGTGCTAGAGGCCTAGTAGCCTACGAGCAGTACTTC CSARGLVAYEQYF TRBJ2-7 13 TRBV20-1 . .
TGTGCCAGCAGTGAGAAAGCGGGAGGACTCCGCGGTACGCAGTATTTT CASSEKAGGLRGTQYF TRBJ2-3 16 TRBV2 TRBD2 many
TGTGCCATCAGTGGACAGGGGGGAGGTCAGCCCCAGCATTTT CAISGQGGGQPQHF TRBJ1-5 14 TRBV10-3 TRBD1 many
TGTGCCAGCAGCAGGGATGGACTGACTAATGAAAAACTGTTTTTT CASSRDGLTNEKLFF TRBJ1-4 15 TRBV12-3/TRBV12-4 . many
TGTGCCAGCAGCGCACTAATGACTAGCGGGGATGAGCAGTACTTC CASSALMTSGDEQYF TRBJ2-7 15 TRBV7-9 TRBD2 .
TGTGCCAGCAGCGCGACCGGGGGTTCACCCCTCCACTTT CASSATGGSPLHF TRBJ1-6 13 TRBV9 . .
TGCACCAGCAGCCACGGACAGGGTACGACTGAAGCTTTCTTT CTSSHGQGTTEAFF TRBJ1-1 14 TRBV1 . few
TGTGCCAGCAGTTATAACCTTAAGGGTTCACCCCTCCACTTT CASSYNLKGSPLHF TRBJ1-6 14 TRBV12-3/TRBV12-4 . few
TGTGCCACTAAAGGCACGTCCCCCTATCAGCCCCAGCATTTT CATKGTSPYQPQHF TRBJ1-5 14 TRBV6-1 . few
TGTGCCAGCAGCCAACCGCCTTTCTACGAGCAGTACTTC CASSQPPFYEQYF TRBJ2-7 13 TRBV28 . few
TGTGCCAGCAGCTTGGGGTGGGTTTCGGAGACCCAGTACTTC CASSLGWVSETQYF TRBJ2-5 14 TRBV5-6 . many
TGTGCCAGCAGCCGAATCCGGGGGACTAACACAGATACGCAGTATTTT CASSRIRGTNTDTQYF TRBJ2-3 16 TRBV11-2 TRBD2 few